This passage covers 12 T cell receptor beta chains from one sample sequenced in a study of shared clonotypes between healthy human individuals. Sequencing was performed with immunoSEQ multiplex PCR; in TCRdb, only in-frame clones are kept and a portion is missing. The sample includes approximately 940,000 clones, over 60% of them seen just once. Material: memory CD4+ T cells sorted from blood. Subset given: CD45RA-negative fraction. These receptor sequences come from a man between 18 and 29 years old in good health.

The chain has TRBV6-6 and TRBJ2-1; D is unclear. This CDR3 has 16 amino acids. Germline lookup yields CDR1 MNHNY and CDR2 SVGAGI (reference sequence). Trimming removed 0 bases at V and 3 bases at J, with 12 bases between. CDR3 bases: TGTGCCAGCAGTTACTCCGGTCGAACAGACTACAATGAGCAGTTCTTC. It is translated as CASSYSGRTDYNEQFF.

The gene calls are TRBV11-3 and TRBJ1-1, with a tentative D call TRBD1 (5 bases). Germline lookup yields CDR1 SGHNT and CDR2 YENEEA. V lost 3 bases, J lost 9 bases, and 8 bases lay in between. The length of the CDR3 is 11 residues. DNA for the CDR3: TGTGCCAGCAGCTTGGAGGGGAAAGCTTTCTTT. It encodes CASSLEGKAFF.

The chain uses TRBV28 and TRBJ1-5; the D gene is possibly TRBD1 (5 bases). From germline, CDR1 is MDHEN and CDR2 SYDVKM. Trimming left V 11 bases short and J 3 bases short, with 11 bases between. The CDR3 spans 12 residues. Here the CDR3 reads CAAGGNNQPQHF. DNA of the CDR3: TGTGCCGCCGGGGGTAACAATCAGCCCCAGCATTTT.

The chain links TRBV4-2 to TRBJ2-3; D remains ambiguous. The germline V and J ends were trimmed by 1 base and 3 bases, with 14 bases remaining between them. This CDR3 is 16 amino acids long. The germline CDR1 and CDR2 sequences are LGHNA and YNFKEQ. The CDR3 protein is CASSQGSGIGTDTQYF. The CDR3 DNA sequence: TGTGCCAGCAGCCAAGGTTCGGGTATTGGAACAGATACGCAGTATTTT.

The chain recombines TRBV4-1 with TRBJ2-5; 9 bases map to TRBD2. The ends lost 7 bases at V and 2 bases at J; junction bases unmatched: 8. CDR1 is MGHRA and CDR2 is YSYEKL in the germline V gene. The CDR3 spans 15 residues. Written as DNA, the CDR3 is TGCGCCAGCAAGCTTGGCGGGGGGGTACAAGAGACCCAGTACTTC. Amino acids: CASKLGGGVQETQYF.

This chain joins TRBV14 and TRBJ2-4; D remains ambiguous. V was clipped by 3 bases and J by 9 bases, with 15 bases between them. The CDR3 is 14 amino acids. The V gene's germline CDR1 is SGHDN and CDR2 FVKESK. The chain's CDR3 is CASSQGFGFGIQYF. CDR3 DNA sequence: TGTGCCAGCAGCCAGGGTTTCGGTTTCGGCATTCAGTACTTC.

This chain links TRBV29-1 with TRBJ1-3; 8 nucleotides match TRBD1. V shed 4 bases and J 5 bases; nucleotides not matched to a gene: 10. Germline V lookup: CDR1 SQVTM, CDR2 ANQGSEA. The CDR3 length is 15 residues. CDR3 bases: TGCAGCGTTGTGGTTACGGCCAGGGGGCGAAACACCATATATTTT. It is translated as CSVVVTARGRNTIYF.

The V and J genes are TRBV29-1 and TRBJ2-2; unclear D gene. CDR3 size: 11 residues. V was pared by 7 bases and J by 1 base, with 4 bases between. Germline CDR1 is SQVTM and CDR2 is ANQGSEA. This chain's CDR3 is CSAGNTGELFF. CDR3 DNA sequence: TGCAGCGCCGGGAACACCGGGGAGCTGTTTTTT.

The CDR3 DNA is TGTGCCAGCAGTGTCATATCGGGGGGCACAGATACGCAGTATTTT. Translated: CASSVISGGTDTQYF. The chain has TRBV6-1 and TRBJ2-3, with TRBD2 as a possible D gene (6 bases). Looked up from germline, CDR1 is MNHNS and CDR2 is SASEGT. The CDR3 runs 15 residues. Trimming took 4 bases from V and 1 from J, leaving 12 bases between them.

The V gene is TRBV5-3, the J gene TRBJ1-1; the D is unclear. TRBV5-3 is marked as an open reading frame, function uncertain. Trimming left V 2 bases short and J 5 bases short, with 16 bases between. The CDR3 contains 15 residues. The CDR3 DNA reads as TGTGCCAGAAGCTTAAGTAGTGCGAGGGAAACTGAAGCTTTCTTT. This gives the protein CARSLSSARETEAFF.

A word on this clone: A much bigger clone sits one base away, suggesting this may be a read error. The rearrangement links TRBV5-6 to TRBJ2-2; D is ambiguous. Deletions cut 6 bases from V and 4 bases from J, with 4 bases between. Germline V lookup: CDR1 SGHDT, CDR2 YYEEEE. CDR3 length: 11 amino acids. The CDR3 here is CASTRTGELFF. The CDR3, as DNA: TGTGCCAGCACCCGCACCGGGGAGCTGTTTTTT.

The chain recombines TRBV5-1 with TRBJ1-1, with D possibly being TRBD1 (5 bases). The V and J ends lost 1 base and 7 bases respectively, with 17 bases between them. The CDR3 is made up of 15 amino acids. Germline V gene sequence: CDR1 SGHRS, CDR2 YFSETQ. The chain's CDR3 is CASSLYAGTGNEAFF. CDR3 in DNA: TGCGCCAGCAGCTTGTATGCGGGGACGGGAAATGAAGCTTTCTTT. Using reference TRBV5-1 and TRBJ1-1 for the parts outside the CDR3, the full variable domain is KAGVTQTPRYLIKTRGQQVTLSCSPISGHRSVSWYQQTPGQGLQFLFEYFSETQRNKGNFPGRFSGRQFSNSRSEMNVSTLELGDSALYLCASSLYAGTGNEAFFGQGTRLTVV.